This TCR beta chain appears in the sequencing data of a study of T cells in pancreatic ductal adenocarcinoma. Measured with immunoSEQ multiplex PCR; TCRdb has only the in-frame clones, and not every one. This sample carries 100,000 or so clones, 90% to 95% of them seen once, and the ten largest clones take approximately 3.1%. In the case of this clone: The antigen is unknown.

Selected pancreatic ductal adenocarcinoma patients had undergone surgery without neoadjuvant therapy. The study's findings and limits: Blood clonality (roughly 0.067) did not differ significantly from tumor (roughly 0.11). Comparisons of tumor and blood clonality may show falsely lower tumor diversity. Blood had more productive templates and 6 to 9-fold more unique clonotypes than tumor.

Trimming took 6 bases from V and 0 from J, leaving 6 bases between them. CDR3 length equals 13 residues. Germline V gene data show CDR1 as SNHLY and CDR2 as FYNNEI. This receptor was obtained from a human donor with pancreatic ductal adenocarcinoma. The sample was PBMCs. The V gene is TRBV2, the J gene TRBJ1-5, with TRBD1 as a possible D gene (5 bases). DNA of the CDR3: TGTGCCAGCAGCAGGGATAGCAATCAGCCCCAGCATTTT. Amino acids: CASSRDSNQPQHF.